This TCR beta chain derives from a study of T cell clusters in autoimmune cytopenias. Study as a whole: A median of 51,575 TRB reads per sample yielded a median approximately 2,300 distinct clonotypes. Study-wide results and limits: Primary autoimmune cytopenia patients seemingly lacked the physiological T cell clusters found in healthy donors. Comparing secondary cytopenia with chronic lymphocytic leukemia showed no cluster-lack signature, apparently masked by lymphoma repertoire.

Each sample's input was 250 ng genomic DNA, 38,000 or so genome equivalents. TRB was amplified by touch-down multiplex PCR, primer pools A and B combined. TCRdb reprocessed the multiplex PCR reads, with one entry per CDR3 protein and no DNA. The table counts 5,500 to 6,500 distinct CDR3 sequences; around 19% lies in the top ten. Regarding this clonotype: No antigen is known for it.

The CDR3 is 17 amino acids. Germline CDR1 MNHNY, CDR2 SVGAGI (reference sequence). Input material: peripheral blood. The TCR sequence derives from a human donor with an autoimmune cytopenia or autoimmune hepatitis (not recorded which). The chain employs TRBV6-6 and TRBJ2-2. CDR3 sequence: CASSSPTGYANTGELFF.